The 14 T cell receptor beta chains given below trace back to one sample, sequenced in a study of blood T cell repertoires in COVID-19. The table came from immunoSEQ multiplex PCR; TCRdb's copy has only in-frame clones and leaves some out. The table includes about 260,000 clones, roughly 86% detected once. Material for sequencing was peripheral blood. These receptors originate from a man in his forties or fifties who had recovered from COVID-19.

The V and J genes are TRBV5-1 and TRBJ2-4; 8 nucleotides agree with TRBD2. The CDR3 is made up of 15 amino acids. Germline values: CDR1 SGHRS, CDR2 YFSETQ. Here the CDR3 DNA reads TGCCCCCAATTGTACCTAGCGGGAGCCAAAAACATTCAGTACTTC. It yields the protein CPQLYLAGAKNIQYF.

In this sample, this clone turned up once. The chain uses TRBV27 and TRBJ2-1, with 14 nucleotides matching TRBD2. CDR1 is MNHEY, CDR2 SMNVEV, per germline (reference sequence). Trimming cost V 5 bases and J 8 bases; bases outside gene matches: 5. The CDR3 is made up of 15 amino acids. DNA of the CDR3: TGTGCCAGCAGTCCTGGGACTAGCGGGGGCGATGAGCAGTTCTTC. It translates to CASSPGTSGGDEQFF.

The chain joins TRBV7-6 to TRBJ2-2; the match to TRBD2 covers 9 bases. J lost 2 bases, V lost 1 base, and 5 bases had no gene match. The germline V gene encodes CDR1 SGHVS and CDR2 FNYEAQ. The CDR3 contains 17 residues. CDR3 amino acids: CASSLVAGGPNTGELFF. The CDR3 region has the DNA TGTGCCAGCAGCTTAGTGGCGGGGGGGCCAAACACCGGGGAGCTGTTTTTT. Full variable domain (remainder filled in from reference TRBV7-6 and TRBJ2-2): GAGVSQSPRYKVTKRGQDVALRCDPISGHVSLYWYRQALGQGPEFLTYFNYEAQQDKSGLPNDRFSAERPEGSISTLTIQRTEQRDSAMYRCASSLVAGGPNTGELFFGEGSRLTVL.

The V gene is TRBV6-2 or TRBV6-3, the J gene TRBJ1-1, with 7 bases that match TRBD1. Germline trimming cut 0 bases from V and 4 bases from J; bases unmatched to any gene: 8. The CDR3 totals 16 residues. From germline, CDR1 is MNHEY and CDR2 SVGEGT. The chain's CDR3 is CASSYSGQLRGTEAFF. For the CDR3, the DNA is TGTGCCAGCAGTTACTCGGGACAGCTCCGAGGCACTGAAGCTTTCTTT.

V and J are TRBV5-4 and TRBJ1-1; D is undetermined. Between the trimmed V and J ends, which lost 5 bases and 6 bases, there was a span of 14 bases. The CDR3 covers 13 residues. The germline V gene encodes CDR1 SGHNT and CDR2 YYREEE (reference sequence). CDR3 region: CASRHTSMAEAFF. The DNA of the CDR3 is TGTGCCAGCAGACACACGTCAATGGCTGAAGCTTTCTTT.

This chain joins TRBV9 and TRBJ2-4, with D uncertain. Per germline, CDR1 SGDLS and CDR2 YYNGEE. V lost 3 bases, J lost 0 bases, and 4 bases lay in between. The CDR3 extends over 13 amino acids. CDR3 coding DNA: TGTGCCAGCAGCGGACTAGCCAAAAACATTCAGTACTTC. It translates to CASSGLAKNIQYF.

The CDR3 sequence is CASSARWSATEAFF. The DNA of the CDR3 is TGTGCCAGCAGTGCCCGATGGAGCGCGACTGAAGCTTTCTTT. V is TRBV2 and J is TRBJ1-1, with D unclear. CDR3 length: 14 residues. Trimming removed 4 bases at V and 5 bases at J, with 14 bases between. The germline V gene has CDR1 SNHLY and CDR2 FYNNEI.

The chain links TRBV5-8 to TRBJ2-7, with D uncertain. V lost 1 base and J lost 2, with 10 bases in between. Germline values: CDR1 SGHTS, CDR2 YDEGEE. The CDR3 is 14 amino acids. CDR3 sequence reads: CASSLIGSTYEQYF. The DNA for the CDR3 is TGTGCCAGCAGCTTGATCGGGTCCACCTACGAGCAGTACTTC.

The V and J genes are TRBV5-6 and TRBJ2-4; 9 nucleotides agree with TRBD1. The CDR3 covers 15 residues. Germline V gives CDR1 SGHDT, CDR2 YYEEEE. J gave up 0 bases and V 6 bases, and 4 bases lay outside the gene matches. This chain's CDR3 is CASNKDRGAKNIQYF. As DNA, the CDR3 is TGTGCCAGCAACAAGGACAGGGGAGCCAAAAACATTCAGTACTTC.

The CDR3 sequence: CASSLDRVREQYF. Here the CDR3 DNA reads TGTGCCAGCAGCTTGGACAGGGTGAGGGAGCAGTACTTC. The chain links TRBV4-2 to TRBJ2-7, with 8 positions matching TRBD1. The CDR3 totals 13 residues. Germline CDR1 and CDR2: LGHNA and YNFKEQ. V was clipped by 5 bases and J by 7 bases; unmatched bases: 7.

The chain has TRBV29-1 and TRBJ2-3; no definite D call. This CDR3 has 13 amino acids. V dropped 4 bases and J dropped 1 base, with 9 bases sitting between them. The V gene's germline CDR1 is SQVTM and CDR2 ANQGSEA. The CDR3 spells CSVAARGTDTQYF. As DNA, the CDR3 is TGCAGCGTTGCAGCGCGTGGCACAGATACGCAGTATTTT.

The rearrangement joins TRBV7-2 to TRBJ2-7; possibly TRBD1 for D (8 bases). V lost 1 base and J lost 4, with 17 bases in between. The CDR3 consists of 16 residues. Germline CDR1 is SGHTA and CDR2 is FQGNSA. In nucleotides, the CDR3 is TGTGCCAGCAGCTTAGTTGTAGGACAGGGAGGGTACGAGCAGTACTTC. Encoded protein: CASSLVVGQGGYEQYF. The full variable domain, completed using reference TRBV7-2 and TRBJ2-7, is GAGVSQSPSNKVTEKGKDVELRCDPISGHTALYWYRQSLGQGLEFLIYFQGNSAPDKSGLPSDRFSAERTGGSVSTLTIQRTQQEDSAVYLCASSLVVGQGGYEQYFGPGTRLTVT.

This clone showed up just once. The genes are TRBV11-2 and TRBJ2-1; D perhaps matches TRBD2 (6 bases). Germline CDR1 reads SGHAT; CDR2 reads FQNNGV. V lost 1 base to trimming and J lost 7 bases, with 14 bases between them. The CDR3 extends over 15 amino acids. The CDR3 spells CASSLVRGWGNEQFF. In DNA form, the CDR3 reads TGTGCCAGCAGCTTAGTGCGGGGCTGGGGAAATGAGCAGTTCTTC.

The CDR3 spells CASSFRPGSTNTGELFF. As DNA, the CDR3 is TGTGCCAGCAGCTTCCGGCCGGGATCGACGAACACCGGGGAGCTGTTTTTT. The chain employs TRBV5-5 and TRBJ2-2, with D maybe TRBD2 (5 bases). The V gene lost 2 bases and the J gene lost 0 bases, with 14 bases spanning the gap. This CDR3 spans 17 amino acids. CDR1 and CDR2 (germline): SGHKS, YYEKEE (reference sequence).